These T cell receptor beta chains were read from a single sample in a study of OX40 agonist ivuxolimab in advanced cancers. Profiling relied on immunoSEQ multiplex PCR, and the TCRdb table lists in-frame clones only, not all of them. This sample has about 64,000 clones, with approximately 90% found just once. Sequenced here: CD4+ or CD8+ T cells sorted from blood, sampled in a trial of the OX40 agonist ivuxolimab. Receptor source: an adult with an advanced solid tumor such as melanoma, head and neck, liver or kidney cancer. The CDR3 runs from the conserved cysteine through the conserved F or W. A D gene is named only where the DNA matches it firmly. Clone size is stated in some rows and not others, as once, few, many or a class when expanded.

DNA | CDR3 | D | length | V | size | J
TGTGCCAGCAGTTTTCGGACTAGCGGGAGCTGGGAGCAGTACTTC | CASSFRTSGSWEQYF | TRBD2 | 15 | TRBV28 | few | TRBJ2-7
TGCGCCAGCAGACAAGCCCGGGAAAGCTCCTACGAGCAGTACTTC | CASRQARESSYEQYF | - | 15 | TRBV5-1 | - | TRBJ2-7
TGTGCCAGCAGTTTTGGGGGGACACGAGATACGCAGTATTTT | CASSFGGTRDTQYF | - | 14 | TRBV6-6 | - | TRBJ2-3
TGTGCCAGCAGCTCGGGAGTTAGCAATCAGCCCCAGCATTTT | CASSSGVSNQPQHF | - | 14 | TRBV7-9 | - | TRBJ1-5
TGCGCCAGCAGTGAGGGGCAGTCTAGCACAGATACGCAGTATTTT | CASSEGQSSTDTQYF | - | 15 | TRBV10-1 | - | TRBJ2-3
TGTGCCAGCAGCTCCAACAGGGTGATTTGGGAGCAGTACTTC | CASSSNRVIWEQYF | - | 14 | TRBV11-2 | - | TRBJ2-7
TGCGCCAGCAGGGACAACAGGAACACTGAAGCTTTCTTT | CASRDNRNTEAFF | - | 13 | TRBV10-1 | - | TRBJ1-1
TGTGCTAGTGGGGGGACTAAACGACGGTACGAGCAGTACTTC | CASGGTKRRYEQYF | TRBD2 | 14 | TRBV12-5 | once | TRBJ2-7
TGTGCCAGCTTAGGAGGTTCGGTTGAGACCCAGTACTTC | CASLGGSVETQYF | - | 13 | TRBV2 | - | TRBJ2-5
TGCAGCGTTGAAAGGGGGAACCCCTTTAATGAGCAGTTCTTC | CSVERGNPFNEQFF | - | 14 | TRBV29-1 | once | TRBJ2-1
TGTGCCAGCAGTTTAGGCCGGAACCTCTATGGCTACACCTTC | CASSLGRNLYGYTF | - | 14 | TRBV27 | - | TRBJ1-2
TGTGCCAGCAGCTTCTCCGGGACTCCTTTTCAGCCCCAGCATTTT | CASSFSGTPFQPQHF | - | 15 | TRBV7-9 | - | TRBJ1-5
TGTGCCAGCAGTTACTCCTACTCCAGCCCCCTCCACTTT | CASSYSYSSPLHF | - | 13 | TRBV6-6 | few | TRBJ1-6
TGTGCCAGCAGCTTAGGCGTTCGGGGGACCAATGAGCAGTTCTTC | CASSLGVRGTNEQFF | - | 15 | TRBV11-2 | - | TRBJ2-1
TGTGCCTGGAGTCCCGTGGGCAATGAGCAGTTCTTC | CAWSPVGNEQFF | - | 12 | TRBV30 | many | TRBJ2-1
TGTGCCAGCAGTTCCACCCGAGGGAACACTGAAGCTTTCTTT | CASSSTRGNTEAFF | - | 14 | TRBV6-6 | - | TRBJ1-1
TGTGCCAGCAGTTATACCCCGACAGGGGTTGACGCTTTCTTT | CASSYTPTGVDAFF | TRBD1 | 14 | TRBV6-1 | - | TRBJ1-1
TGTGCCAGCAGTTCCCTGACAGGGTACCAAGAGACCCAGTACTTC | CASSSLTGYQETQYF | TRBD1 | 15 | TRBV27 | few | TRBJ2-5
TGTGCCAGCAGTTTATCAGGGTCTGGGGCCAACGTCCTGACTTTC | CASSLSGSGANVLTF | - | 15 | TRBV27 | - | TRBJ2-6
TGTGCCAGCACCCTAGGACAGGGGGGCAATGAGCAGTTCTTC | CASTLGQGGNEQFF | TRBD1 | 14 | TRBV6-1 | - | TRBJ2-1
TGTGCCAGCAGCTTAGGAACCGGGACAGCGGCCTTCGCGGAGCAGTTCTTC | CASSLGTGTAAFAEQFF | TRBD1 | 17 | TRBV13 | - | TRBJ2-1
TGTGCCAGCAGCCCTTGGGACAGGGTGAATGAAGCTTTCTTT | CASSPWDRVNEAFF | TRBD1 | 14 | TRBV9 | - | TRBJ1-1
TGTGCCAGCAGCACCCGGACAGGGACGTCGGGCGGCTACACCTTC | CASSTRTGTSGGYTF | TRBD1 | 15 | TRBV9 | - | TRBJ1-2
TGTGCCAGCAGCTTAGTAGGTGTATTAACTGGAAACACCATATATTTT | CASSLVGVLTGNTIYF | - | 16 | TRBV7-9 | - | TRBJ1-3